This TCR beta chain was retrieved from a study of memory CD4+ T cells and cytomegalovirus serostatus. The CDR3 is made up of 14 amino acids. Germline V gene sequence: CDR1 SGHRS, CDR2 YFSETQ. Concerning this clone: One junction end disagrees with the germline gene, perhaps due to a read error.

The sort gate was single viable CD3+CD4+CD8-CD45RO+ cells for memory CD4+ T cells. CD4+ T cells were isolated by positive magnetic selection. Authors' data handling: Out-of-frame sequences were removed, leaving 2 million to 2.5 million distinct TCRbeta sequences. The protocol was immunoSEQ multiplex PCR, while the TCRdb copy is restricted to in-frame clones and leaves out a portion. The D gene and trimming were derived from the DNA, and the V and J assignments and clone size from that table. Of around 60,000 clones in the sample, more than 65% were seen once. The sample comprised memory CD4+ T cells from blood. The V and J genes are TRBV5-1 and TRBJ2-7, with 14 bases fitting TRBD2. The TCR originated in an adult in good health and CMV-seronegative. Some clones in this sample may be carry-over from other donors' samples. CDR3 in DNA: TGCGCCTCGGGGACCGGGACTAGCGGGAGCCCCCCCGACTTC. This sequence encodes CASGTGTSGSPPDF. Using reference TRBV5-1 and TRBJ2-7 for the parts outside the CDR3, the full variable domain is KAGVTQTPRYLIKTRGQQVTLSCSPISGHRSVSWYQQTPGQGLQFLFEYFSETQRNKGNFPGRFSGRQFSNSRSEMNVSTLELGDSALYLCASGTGTSGSPPDFGPGTRLTVT.